This TCR beta chain was found in a study of T cells expressing NK-cell markers. Whole-study context: With respect to HCMV, most of the eight sequenced donors were seropositive, and one was seronegative.

CDR3 length: 15 amino acids. Germline CDR1 is MNHEY and CDR2 is SVGEGT. As the method of synthesis, 5'RACE template switching with UMIs yielded TCR beta cDNA. TCRdb reprocessed the 5' RACE reads, keeping one entry per CDR3 protein, no DNA. In all, the sample yields fewer than 300,000 distinct CDR3 sequences. A remark on this clonotype: Its antigen is not known.

Study outcomes and limitations: Certain NKG2C+ T cell clones were expanded, and their HCMV specificity remained unclear. Where a handful of donors were concerned, these clonotypes also led the CD3+CD56-NKG2C+ fraction.

Sequences were obtained from blood T cells: a sorted CD56 or NKG2C T cell subset, CD4+ or CD8+ T cells, or bulk PBMC T cells (not recorded which). V usage is TRBV6-2 or TRBV6-3 and J usage is TRBJ2-7; there is no DNA to check the TCRdb D call of TRBD1. The clonotype was recovered from a woman between 18 and 70 years old in good health. CDR3 sequence reads: CASSYPGQATYEQYF.